This T cell receptor beta chain appears in the sequencing data of a study of T-cell memory formation after mild COVID-19 (dated by TCRdb to 2020 to 2023). About the investigation overall: Most TCR sequence clusters were specific to one of the two donors. The cohort was made up of two young adult volunteers, one female and one male, who were previously healthy. In a couple of donors, T-cell clones that expanded and contracted after mild COVID-19 were followed by sequencing TCRalpha and TCRbeta repertoires longitudinally. Beyond this particular receptor, the publication reports: The study covered only a couple of mild cases, and larger cohorts including severe cases with pre-infection samples were considered necessary. Contracting CD4+ clones were found mainly in CM and EM memory subsets, while CD8+ clones were enriched in EMRA. The second-wave clones that peaked on day 37 were not confirmed to be SARS-CoV-2 specific. Some responding clones were detected in pre-infection memory, which suggested that pre-existing cross-reactive memory T cells had joined the SARS-CoV-2 response. Clones contracting from day 15 to 85 had balanced CD4/CD8 phenotypes, while a second wave expanding from day 15 to 37 was biased towards CD4+.

The sequencer was an Illumina NovaSeq 6000. TCRalpha and TCRbeta cDNA libraries were built by 5'RACE with constant-segment primers, adding sample barcodes and unique molecular identifiers. Trizol reagent was used to extract RNA from every sample. Library amplification was performed in two PCR steps, and a second sample barcode and Illumina TruSeq adapters were introduced in the second step. The libraries were sequenced on an Illumina NovaSeq using 2 x 150 bp paired-end reads. The study's processing was this. With migec v1.2.7, reads were demultiplexed and then collapsed into UMI-guided consensus sequences. With mixcr v2.1.11, UMI consensuses were aligned to TRA and TRB V and J templates and assembled into clonotypes. Expanded or contracted clonotypes were those called significant by both edgeR and NoisET, with noise models trained on biological replicates. edgeR calls used a false discovery rate-adjusted p below 0.01 and a log2 fold-change threshold of 1. As an exploratory analysis of dynamics, max-normalized trajectories of the 1000 most abundant clonotypes were examined with PCA combined with hierarchical clustering. The CD4 or CD8 phenotype of responding clones was assigned using the separately sequenced CD4+ and CD8+ repertoires. TCRdb's own reprocessing of the public reads used fastp at Q25 and MiXCR and kept productive beta chains. Rows matching on CDR3 protein sequence are summarized as one entry with the most common DNA and genes. The V and J calls reflect TCRdb's pipeline rather than the authors' work. Present in this sample are around 200,000 distinct CDR3 sequences, approximately 17% of which were seen just once. Under 4.5% of the sample is held by the ten biggest clonotypes.

This clonotype showed up just a few times. What this receptor recognizes is not known. No base quality values were provided; no much bigger clone lies one nucleotide off. From the cysteine through the phenylalanine, the CDR3 covers 18 amino acids. CDR3 DNA is the only sequence kept; it has 54 bases, read in frame from the first base. A distance of 21 bases separates the germline ends of V and J, which lose 1 base and 0 bases respectively. The CDR1 and CDR2 encoded by the germline V gene (reference sequence) are GTSNPN and SVGIG. PBMCs were isolated by Ficoll-Paque density gradient centrifugation. This clonotype originated in a young man who had mild COVID-19 (a few samples of this study predate the infection). The sample titles of this study are shuffled in the database, so cell type and time point are left out; the donor was told from shared clones. The sequence is built from TRBV30 and TRBJ1-2; no D gene is confidently identified. The sequenced sample was PBMCs or a T cell subset sorted from them (not recorded which). The nucleotide sequence is given as TGTGCCTGGAGTGCCCGACCCATCCGGTTGCGAGCTAACTATGGCTACACCTTC. Translated, this gives CAWSARPIRLRANYGYTF.